The T cell receptor beta chain under discussion was sequenced for a study of Ad26.COV2.S vaccination and SARS-CoV-2 variants. Across the study: Participants got Ad26.COV2.S intramuscularly, once or twice 56 days apart.

Profiled with immunoSEQ multiplex PCR; TCRdb holds only in-frame clones, not every one. The data contain hundreds of thousands of clones, 80% to 90% of them singletons. Sample treatment: some 20 received Ad26.COV2.S at low or high dose, single or two shots; 5 received placebo; per-sample allocation not given. Specimens were obtained on day 63 following the first vaccine or placebo injection. The germline V gene encodes CDR1 SNHLY and CDR2 FYNNEI. The CDR3 consists of 13 residues. Between the trimmed V and J ends, which lost 4 bases and 5 bases, there was a span of 11 bases. This clonotype was sampled from a person aged 18-65 years who received the Ad26.COV2.S COVID-19 vaccine or a placebo. The sample here was peripheral blood, taken in a trial of Ad26.COV2.S vaccine versus placebo. The chain carries TRBV2 and TRBJ1-1, with no clear D. The CDR3 sequence is CASSALAETEAFF. The CDR3 DNA follows: TGTGCCAGCAGTGCCCTGGCGGAAACTGAAGCTTTCTTT.